The rows below give T cell receptor beta chains drawn from one sample of a study of T cell repertoires in cytomegalovirus infection. MiXCR, run by TCRdb on the reads, gives a single entry per CDR3 protein. The sample records about 300,000 distinct CDR3 sequences, around 10% being singletons. The material sequenced was PBMCs. The receptors shown here come from a human donor in good health (CMV status not recorded). Some clones in this sample may be carry-over from other donors' samples. The CDR3 runs from the conserved cysteine through the conserved F or W. The D gene is left open where the match is weak. Clone size is given as how often the clone was seen (once, few, many) or a class if it is expanded.

J gene | V gene | clone size | D gene | CDR3 DNA | CDR3 protein
TRBJ1-1 | TRBV12-3/TRBV12-4 | many | NA | TGTGCCAGCAGTTTTCGGACAGAGAACACTGAAGCTTTCTTT | CASSFRTENTEAFF
TRBJ2-3 | TRBV20-1 | few | NA | TGCAGTGCTAGTTCGGAAACGGGCCTCACAGATACGCAGTATTTT | CSASSETGLTDTQYF
TRBJ2-2 | TRBV2 | many | NA | TGTGCCAGCAGCGATGAAACCGGGGAGCTGTTTTTT | CASSDETGELFF
TRBJ2-3 | TRBV25-1 | many | NA | TGTGCCAGCAGTGAGTCAAGTCGGCCCTGGACAGATACGCAGTATTTT | CASSESSRPWTDTQYF
TRBJ2-4 | TRBV20-1 | many | TRBD1 | TGCAGTGCCAGACCTGGGACAGGGGAAAACATTCAGTACTTC | CSARPGTGENIQYF
TRBJ1-2 | TRBV27 | many | TRBD1 | TGTGCCAGCGGACAGGTCTATGGCTACACCTTC | CASGQVYGYTF
TRBJ1-4 | TRBV28 | many | NA | TGTGCCAGCAGTTTGAGTAGGGAAAAACTGTTTTTT | CASSLSREKLFF
TRBJ2-1 | TRBV20-1 | many | TRBD2 | TGCAGTGCTAGAGCCGGGGGGGCAAATGGCTATGAGCAGTTCTTC | CSARAGGANGYEQFF
TRBJ1-2 | TRBV6-6 | many | NA | TGTGCCAGCAGTTACTTGGGAATAAGCTATGGCTACACCTTC | CASSYLGISYGYTF
TRBJ2-2 | TRBV2 | many | NA | TGTGCCAGCAGTGGGGGGGCCGAACGGAACACCGGGGAGCTGTTTTTT | CASSGGAERNTGELFF
TRBJ2-3 | TRBV12-3/TRBV12-4 | many | TRBD2 | TGTGCCAGCATTACAAGCGGGGGTAACACAGATACGCAGTATTTT | CASITSGGNTDTQYF